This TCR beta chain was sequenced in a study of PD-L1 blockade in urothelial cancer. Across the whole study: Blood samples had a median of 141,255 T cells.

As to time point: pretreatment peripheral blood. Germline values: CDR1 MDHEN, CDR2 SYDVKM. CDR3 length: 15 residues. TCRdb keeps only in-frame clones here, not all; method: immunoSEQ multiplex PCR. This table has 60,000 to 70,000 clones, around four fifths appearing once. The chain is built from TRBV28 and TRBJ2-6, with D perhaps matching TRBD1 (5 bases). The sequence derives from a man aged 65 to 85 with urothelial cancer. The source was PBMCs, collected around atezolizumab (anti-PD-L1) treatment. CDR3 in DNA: TGTGCGACAGACTCTATGATCTCTGGGGCCAACGTCCTGACTTTC. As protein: CATDSMISGANVLTF.